The next 9 T cell receptor beta chains were all read from a single sample in a study of response to subunit inactivated influenza vaccine. TCRdb fed the RT-PCR reads into MiXCR, producing one record per CDR3 protein. The sample records 550,000 to 800,000 distinct CDR3 sequences, 15% to 18% being singletons. This specimen was PBMCs from blood, taken about 12 days after vaccination. These receptors originate from a middle-aged man who received an inactivated influenza vaccine.

The table lists this clonotype with a few counts. J is TRBJ2-3 and V is TRBV7-6, with TRBD2 matching over 11 bases. Germline V gene data show CDR1 as SGHVS and CDR2 as FNYEAQ. The length of the CDR3 is 15 residues. V gave up 5 bases and J gave up 4 bases; unmatched junction bases: 5. CDR3 loop: CASSISGGAADTQYF. CDR3 DNA sequence: TGTGCCAGCAGCATTAGCGGGGGGGCCGCAGATACGCAGTATTTT. Based on the CDR3 plus reference TRBV7-6 and TRBJ2-3, the full variable domain is GAGVSQSPRYKVTKRGQDVALRCDPISGHVSLYWYRQALGQGPEFLTYFNYEAQQDKSGLPNDRFSAERPEGSISTLTIQRTEQRDSAMYRCASSISGGAADTQYFGPGTRLTVL.

In its sample, this clonotype was seen many times. The genes are TRBV7-8 and TRBJ1-1; 7 nucleotides align to TRBD1. V gave up 5 bases and J gave up 0 bases; unmatched junction bases: 3. The V gene's germline CDR1 is SGHVS and CDR2 FQNEAQ. The CDR3 is 14 amino acids. CDR3 nucleotides: TGTGCCAGCAGCGCCGGACAGGTGAACACTGAAGCTTTCTTT. Protein: CASSAGQVNTEAFF.

This clonotype occurred many times. V is TRBV7-2 and J is TRBJ2-7; 7 bases fit TRBD2. The CDR3 sequence is 14 residues long. Germline values: CDR1 SGHTA, CDR2 FQGNSA. V was pared by 3 bases and J by 0 bases, with 2 bases of the junction left unmatched. In DNA form, the CDR3 reads TGTGCCAGCAGCTTCGGCGGGAGCTCCTACGAGCAGTACTTC. It translates to CASSFGGSSYEQYF.

The V call is TRBV20-1, the J call TRBJ2-3, with TRBD2 matching 13 bases. The CDR3 sequence is 17 residues long. The ends lost 3 bases at V and 3 bases at J; junction bases unmatched: 9. The V gene's germline CDR1 is DFQATT and CDR2 SNEGSKA (reference sequence). The DNA of the CDR3 is TGCAGTGCTAGTTTACTAGCGGGAGGGATGACAACAGATACGCAGTATTTT. Translating it yields CSASLLAGGMTTDTQYF.

This sequence joins TRBV19 and TRBJ1-5, with D hard to call. Germline CDR1 reads LNHDA; CDR2 reads SQIVND (reference sequence). Between the trimmed V and J ends, which lost 3 bases and 7 bases, there was a span of 16 bases. The CDR3 loop spans 15 amino acids. The CDR3 DNA follows: TGTGCCAGTAGTATGCCACCCCCAGAAGGACAGCCCCAGCATTTT. It is translated as CASSMPPPEGQPQHF.

This clonotype was seen at least ten times. The rearrangement joins TRBV5-1 to TRBJ2-3, with D unclear. This CDR3 has 12 amino acids. Germline assignment: CDR1 SGHRS and CDR2 YFSETQ. With 4 bases removed from V and 7 bases from J, the gap between germline ends came to 10 bases. The CDR3 loop is CASSLSTNTQYF. DNA for the CDR3: TGCGCCAGCAGCCTAAGCACGAATACGCAGTATTTT. The full variable domain, rest sourced from reference TRBV5-1 and TRBJ2-3, is KAGVTQTPRYLIKTRGQQVTLSCSPISGHRSVSWYQQTPGQGLQFLFEYFSETQRNKGNFPGRFSGRQFSNSRSEMNVSTLELGDSALYLCASSLSTNTQYFGPGTRLTVL.

V and J are TRBV29-1 and TRBJ1-2, with D possibly matching TRBD1 (5 bases). The germline gives CDR1 SQVTM, CDR2 ANQGSEA. There are 10 residues in the CDR3. CDR3 amino acids: CRVGDYGYTF. In DNA form, the CDR3 reads TGCAGGGTGGGGGACTATGGCTACACCTTC. Drawing the rest from reference TRBV29-1 and TRBJ1-2, the complete variable domain is SAVISQKPSRDICQRGTSLTIQCQVDSQVTMMFWYRQQPGQSLTLIATANQGSEATYESGFVIDKFPISRPNLTFSTLTVSNMSPEDSSIYLCRVGDYGYTFGSGTRLTVV.

The sample holds a few counts of this clonotype. The V call is TRBV6-2 or TRBV6-3, the J call TRBJ1-5; 7 positions agree with TRBD1. Germline assignment: CDR1 MNHEY and CDR2 SVGEGT. CDR3 length: 14 amino acids. V lost 2 bases and J lost 7; bases outside the gene matches: 5. The CDR3 protein is CASSYQGVRQPQHF. The CDR3 DNA is TGTGCCAGCAGTTACCAGGGGGTCCGGCAGCCCCAGCATTTT.

Of note for this clonotype: This sequence may be a read error, since a much larger clone differs from it by one base. The chain employs TRBV13 and TRBJ1-1; D is unresolved. CDR1 PRHDT and CDR2 FYEKMQ come from the germline V gene (reference sequence). Trimming left V 1 base short and J 1 base short, with 4 bases between. CDR3 size: 13 residues. CDR3 bases: TGTGCCAGCAGCTTAGCAAAGAACACTGAAGCTTTCTTT. Translating gives CASSLAKNTEAFF.